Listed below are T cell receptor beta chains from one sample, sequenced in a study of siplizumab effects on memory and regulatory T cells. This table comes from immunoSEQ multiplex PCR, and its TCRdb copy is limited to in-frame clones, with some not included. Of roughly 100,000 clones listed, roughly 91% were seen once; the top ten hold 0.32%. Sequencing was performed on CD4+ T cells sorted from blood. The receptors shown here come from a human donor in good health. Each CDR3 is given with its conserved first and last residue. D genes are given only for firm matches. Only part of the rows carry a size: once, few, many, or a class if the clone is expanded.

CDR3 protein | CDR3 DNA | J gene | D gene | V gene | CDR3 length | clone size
CASSTGTDYGYTF | TGTGCCAGTAGTACAGGGACGGACTATGGCTACACCTTC | TRBJ1-2 | NA | TRBV19 | 13 | NA
CASTRNGGGEQYF | TGTGCCAGCACCCGGAACGGGGGAGGGGAGCAGTACTTC | TRBJ2-7 | TRBD2 | TRBV6-5 | 13 | NA
CASSPQGGSSYNEQFF | TGTGCCAGCAGCCCCCAAGGGGGGAGCTCCTACAATGAGCAGTTCTTC | TRBJ2-1 | NA | TRBV7-2 | 16 | once
CASSLGAGGQETQYF | TGTGCCAGCAGCCTTGGGGCGGGAGGCCAAGAGACCCAGTACTTC | TRBJ2-5 | TRBD2 | TRBV7-8 | 15 | few
CASSLPGPSYEQYF | TGTGCCAGCAGTCTACCGGGACCATCCTACGAGCAGTACTTC | TRBJ2-7 | NA | TRBV6-1 | 14 | NA
CASSLWQSTEAFF | TGTGCCAGCAGTTTATGGCAGTCCACTGAAGCTTTCTTT | TRBJ1-1 | NA | TRBV27 | 13 | NA
CASRRTGEGYTF | TGTGCCAGCAGACGGACAGGGGAAGGCTACACCTTC | TRBJ1-2 | TRBD1 | TRBV6-1 | 12 | NA
CSVESQLNTEAFF | TGCAGCGTTGAGAGTCAGCTGAACACTGAAGCTTTCTTT | TRBJ1-1 | NA | TRBV29-1 | 13 | NA
CATGQGTTYEQYF | TGTGCCACCGGGCAGGGGACCACCTACGAGCAGTACTTC | TRBJ2-7 | NA | TRBV10-3 | 13 | NA
CASSSGLAGNTGELFF | TGTGCCAGCAGCTCGGGACTAGCAGGGAACACCGGGGAGCTGTTTTTT | TRBJ2-2 | TRBD2 | TRBV7-9 | 16 | NA